This TCR beta chain was identified in a study of shared clonotypes between healthy human individuals. Study-wide points: The study found approximately 5% of naive CD4 clonotypes shared across several donors.

In germline, CDR1 is SGHTS, CDR2 YDEGEE. Trimming stripped 3 bases from V and 0 bases from J, with 11 bases between. CDR3 size: 15 residues. A note on this clone: The antigen remains undetermined.

The assay was immunoSEQ multiplex PCR, and TCRdb's table has in-frame clones only and misses some. Altogether over 700,000 clones are present, approximately 77% being singletons, with the ten largest covering more than 1.5%. V and J are TRBV5-8 and TRBJ2-3; D not certain. The sequence was obtained from a woman aged 25 to 39 in good health. The sequencing input was memory CD4+ T cells sorted from blood. Subset in this sample: CD45RA-negative fraction. The CDR3 sequence: CASSSQDASTDTQYF. In DNA form, the CDR3 reads TGTGCCAGCAGCTCGCAGGACGCTAGCACAGATACGCAGTATTTT.